This T cell receptor (beta chain) was captured in a study of T cell repertoires in cytomegalovirus infection. Per the germline V gene, CDR1 is DFQATT and CDR2 is SNEGSKA (reference sequence). V was trimmed by 3 bases and J by 8 bases, leaving 20 bases between them. This CDR3 has 15 amino acids. Study-wide points: Cumulative public TCR beta family frequency identified CMV carriers with the relevant HLA.

In its sample, this clonotype was seen a few times. The antigen remains undetermined. In TCRdb, the reads were re-called with MiXCR into one record per CDR3 protein. This repertoire shows about 360,000 distinct CDR3 sequences, over 15% found once; its top ten account for approximately 10%. The sequencing sample was made of PBMCs. This chain connects TRBV20-1 to TRBJ2-1; D remains unclear. This TCR derives from a human donor in good health (CMV status not recorded). Some clones in this sample may be carry-over from other donors' samples. The CDR3 region has the DNA TGCAGTGCTAGCCCCGGTGGCAGTTCCTCCGATGAGCAGTTCTTC. Translation: CSASPGGSSSDEQFF.